This T cell receptor beta chain came from a study of T cell repertoires in cytomegalovirus infection (dated 2019 in TCRdb). A note on the overall study: Because public TCR beta signatures pointed to carriage of CMV infection together with the matching HLA type, the HLA type of each donor mattered for the analysis. What the study reported, not specific to this receptor: In both this cohort and an independent roughly 350-donor cohort, the cumulative frequency of public TCR beta family members distinguished carriers of CMV infection plus the relevant HLA type. In the ex vivo response, HLA-C-restricted CMV-specific TCR beta clonotypes were dominant, and in two of eight donors the single most frequent clonotype came from this HLA-C-restricted group.

There are 15 amino acids in the CDR3, from cysteine to phenylalanine inclusive. CDR3 DNA is the only sequence kept; it has 45 bases, read in frame from the first base. V has 6 bases trimmed and J has 4 bases trimmed; junction bases matching no gene number 8. As encoded in the germline V gene, CDR1 is MNHEY while CDR2 is SVGEGT. Sequenced using an Illumina HiSeq 1500. The public reads were reprocessed in TCRdb via fastp at Q25 and MiXCR, keeping in-frame beta chains. Each CDR3 protein gets just one entry, which takes the most common genes and DNA from the rows behind it. This sample is represented by 110,000 to 150,000 distinct CDR3 sequences; 6.5% of them were singletons. The ten largest clones add up to roughly 17% of the sample. On this clonotype itself: This clone's antigen is unknown. There are no base qualities to consult, and no much larger clone falls within one base.

This receptor was taken from a human donor in good health (CMV status not recorded). Some clones in this sample may be carry-over from other donors' samples. The sequence joins TRBV6-2 or TRBV6-3 to TRBJ1-5, and TRBD1 aligns with 8 junction nucleotides. Sequenced sample: PBMCs. The CDR3 sequence is CASRIGTGSNQPQHF. The DNA sequence is given as TGTGCCAGCAGGATAGGGACAGGCTCTAATCAGCCCCAGCATTTT.